These 17 T cell receptor beta chains came from one sample sequenced in a study of T cell responses to AZD1222 COVID-19 vaccine. Clones were read by immunoSEQ multiplex PCR, and TCRdb kept only the in-frame ones, dropping some. The data hold more than 150,000 clones, with 85% to 90% observed a single time. The sequencing here drew on peripheral blood, taken on day 0 of AZD1222 vaccination. These receptors originate from an adult in good health.

The chain has TRBV3-1 (or the pseudogene TRBV3-2) and TRBJ2-5; 15 nucleotides align to TRBD2. J lost 4 bases, V lost 1 base, and 7 bases had no gene match. The CDR3 runs to 18 residues. Germline loops: CDR1 LGHDT, CDR2 YNNKEL (reference sequence). The CDR3 bases are TGTGCCAGCAGCCAAGGAAGGACTAGCGGGGGGGCCCGAGAGACCCAGTACTTC. Amino acid sequence: CASSQGRTSGGARETQYF.

The V and J genes are TRBV7-2 and TRBJ1-6, with D possibly being TRBD1 (6 bases). Germline CDR1 is SGHTA and CDR2 is FQGNSA. The CDR3 contains 15 residues. Deletions cut 5 bases from V and 10 bases from J, with 18 bases between. As DNA, the CDR3 is TGTGCCAGCAGCCAGGGGATAGGCTCCCGGTCACCCCTCCACTTT. Encoded protein: CASSQGIGSRSPLHF. The whole variable domain, remainder taken from reference TRBV7-2 and TRBJ1-6, is GAGVSQSPSNKVTEKGKDVELRCDPISGHTALYWYRQSLGQGLEFLIYFQGNSAPDKSGLPSDRFSAERTGGSVSTLTIQRTQQEDSAVYLCASSQGIGSRSPLHFGNGTRLTVT.

This chain connects TRBV28 to TRBJ2-7, with D perhaps given as TRBD1 or TRBD2 (5 bases each). CDR1 and CDR2 from the germline V gene are MDHEN and SYDVKM. The CDR3 contains 15 residues. V gave up 4 bases and J gave up 4 bases, with 17 bases separating them. As DNA, the CDR3 is TGTGCCAGCAGTTCCCCACGGGGCCAGTTGTACGAGCAGTACTTC. It yields the protein CASSSPRGQLYEQYF.

The rearrangement links TRBV3-1 (or the pseudogene TRBV3-2) to TRBJ2-7, with a tentative D call TRBD1 (6 bases). Germline loops: CDR1 LGHDT, CDR2 YNNKEL (reference sequence). Trimming took off 1 base at V and 3 bases at J, with 10 bases between the two ends. CDR3 length: 14 residues. Here the CDR3 reads CASSQVSRGYEQYF. Written as DNA, the CDR3 is TGTGCCAGCAGCCAAGTCTCCAGGGGCTACGAGCAGTACTTC.

CDR3 nucleotides: TGTGCCAGCAGCTTAGACAGGGGGAGGACGCAGTATTTT. This gives the protein CASSLDRGRTQYF. The V gene is TRBV5-8, the J gene TRBJ2-3; 9 nucleotides line up with TRBD1. Germline CDR1 SGHTS, CDR2 YDEGEE. V shed 2 bases and J 9 bases; nucleotides not matched to a gene: 4. CDR3 length: 13 residues.

The V and J genes are TRBV28 and TRBJ2-7, with D perhaps matching TRBD1 or TRBD2 (5 bases each). Germline assignment: CDR1 MDHEN and CDR2 SYDVKM. CDR3 length: 15 amino acids. V was cut by 3 bases and J by 2 bases, with 14 bases left in between. The CDR3 protein is CASSFAGTGTYEQYF. DNA of the CDR3: TGTGCCAGCAGTTTTGCCGGGACCGGAACCTACGAGCAGTACTTC.

This chain uses TRBV15 with TRBJ1-4; no clear D. V was shortened by 1 base and J by 4 bases, with 4 bases between the two germline ends. CDR3 length: 13 amino acids. Germline V CDR1 and CDR2: LNHNV, YYDKDF (reference sequence). CDR3 sequence reads: CATSRALNEKLFF. The CDR3 nucleotides read TGTGCCACCAGCAGAGCCCTTAATGAAAAACTGTTTTTT. The entire variable domain, with the rest obtained from reference TRBV15 and TRBJ1-4, is as follows: DAMVIQNPRYQVTQFGKPVTLSCSQTLNHNVMYWYQQKSSQAPKLLFHYYDKDFNNEADTPDNFQSRRPNTSFCFLDIRSPGLGDTAMYLCATSRALNEKLFFGSGTQLSVL.

This clone appeared once. At one of its ends the junction is not consistent with the germline gene, which may arise from a read error. This chain joins TRBV7-9 and TRBJ2-2; a weak D match, TRBD2 (6 bases). CDR1 is SEHNR and CDR2 is FQNEAQ in the germline V gene (reference sequence). The CDR3 has 15 residues. As DNA, the CDR3 is TGTGCCAGCGGGGTTGCGGGGAGATTATCCGGGGAGCTGCTTTTT. This sequence encodes CASGVAGRLSGELLF.

The gene calls are TRBV30 and TRBJ1-6, with D unclear. The CDR3 spans 17 residues. Germline V gene lookup returns CDR1 GTSNPN and CDR2 SVGIG (reference sequence). The V end was cut by 5 bases, the J end by 2 bases, with 19 bases between. The CDR3 DNA reads as TGTGCCTGGGGGATAAAGTTGGGAGGTGCCTATAATTCACCCCTCCACTTT. Its translation is CAWGIKLGGAYNSPLHF.

V and J are TRBV5-1 and TRBJ2-2; 10 nucleotides agree with TRBD1. The CDR3 contains 14 residues. Germline V gene sequence: CDR1 SGHRS, CDR2 YFSETQ. Trimming at V came to 4 bases and at J to 5 bases, leaving 2 bases not matched to a gene. CDR3: CASSRGQGTGELFF. CDR3 nucleotides: TGCGCCAGCAGCAGGGGACAGGGGACCGGGGAGCTGTTTTTT.

V usage is TRBV6-5 and J usage is TRBJ1-6; perhaps TRBD1 as D (5 bases). CDR1 is MNHEY and CDR2 is SVGAGI in the germline V gene. Between the trimmed V and J ends, which lost 2 bases and 9 bases, there was a span of 8 bases. The CDR3 is 13 residues long. The CDR3 DNA reads TGTGCCAGCAGTTACGGTGGGGGTTCACCCCTCCACTTT. It is translated as CASSYGGGSPLHF.

The V and J genes are TRBV19 and TRBJ2-5; TRBD2 is a possible D gene (6 bases). The CDR3 extends over 16 amino acids. V was clipped by 5 bases and J by 1 base, with 17 bases between them. Germline assignment: CDR1 LNHDA and CDR2 SQIVND (reference sequence). CDR3 sequence: CASSLIGTPSQETQYF. DNA of the CDR3: TGTGCCAGTAGTCTTATTGGGACTCCCTCCCAAGAGACCCAGTACTTC. Combining the CDR3 with reference TRBV19 and TRBJ2-5 gives the whole variable domain DGGITQSPKYLFRKEGQNVTLSCEQNLNHDAMYWYRQDPGQGLRLIYYSQIVNDFQKGDIAEGYSVSREKKESFPLTVTSAQKNPTAFYLCASSLIGTPSQETQYFGPGTRLLVL.

The chain employs TRBV5-1 and TRBJ2-2, with 12 bases aligning to TRBD1. V lost 3 bases and J lost 6; bases outside the gene matches: 12. Germline CDR1 reads SGHRS; CDR2 reads YFSETQ. The CDR3 covers 18 residues. CDR3 nucleotides: TGCGCCAGCAGCTGGAGGAAACCGGGACAGGGGGCCGCCGGGGAGCTGTTTTTT. It translates to CASSWRKPGQGAAGELFF. The full variable domain, with the rest looked up from reference TRBV5-1 and TRBJ2-2, is KAGVTQTPRYLIKTRGQQVTLSCSPISGHRSVSWYQQTPGQGLQFLFEYFSETQRNKGNFPGRFSGRQFSNSRSEMNVSTLELGDSALYLCASSWRKPGQGAAGELFFGEGSRLTVL.

The chain is built from TRBV27 and TRBJ2-1; D uncertain. Trimming took off 6 bases at V and 2 bases at J, with 8 bases between the two ends. The CDR3 contains 13 residues. Germline V CDR1 and CDR2: MNHEY, SMNVEV (reference sequence). CDR3 protein: CASRPPPYNEQFF. Here the CDR3 DNA reads TGTGCCAGCAGGCCCCCACCCTACAATGAGCAGTTCTTC.

The rearrangement uses TRBV6-5 and TRBJ1-2, with a possible D match to TRBD1 (6 bases). The V end lost 4 bases, the J end lost 11 bases, and 23 bases lay between the germline ends. Germline values: CDR1 MNHEY, CDR2 SVGAGI. The CDR3 sequence is 15 residues long. CDR3 loop: CASSSWDTPGAAYTF. The CDR3 region has the DNA TGTGCCAGCAGTTCCTGGGACACTCCCGGGGCGGCATACACCTTC.

The CDR3: CASSQQKTSGNTGELFF. For the CDR3, the DNA is TGTGCCAGCAGCCAGCAAAAGACTAGCGGAAACACCGGGGAGCTGTTTTTT. This rearrangement joins TRBV3-1 (or the pseudogene TRBV3-2) to TRBJ2-2, with 9 positions matching TRBD2. This CDR3 has 17 amino acids. V dropped 3 bases and J dropped 2; count of bases not matched to a gene: 7. CDR1 and CDR2 from the germline V gene are LGHDT and YNNKEL (reference sequence).

V is TRBV6-5 and J is TRBJ2-2, with no clear D. Trimming removed 4 bases from V and 1 base from J, with 10 bases in between. The CDR3 sequence is 15 residues long. The V gene's germline CDR1 is MNHEY and CDR2 SVGAGI. The CDR3, as DNA: TGTGCCAGCAGTTGGGCAGACTTGAACACCGGGGAGCTGTTTTTT. Translation gives CASSWADLNTGELFF.